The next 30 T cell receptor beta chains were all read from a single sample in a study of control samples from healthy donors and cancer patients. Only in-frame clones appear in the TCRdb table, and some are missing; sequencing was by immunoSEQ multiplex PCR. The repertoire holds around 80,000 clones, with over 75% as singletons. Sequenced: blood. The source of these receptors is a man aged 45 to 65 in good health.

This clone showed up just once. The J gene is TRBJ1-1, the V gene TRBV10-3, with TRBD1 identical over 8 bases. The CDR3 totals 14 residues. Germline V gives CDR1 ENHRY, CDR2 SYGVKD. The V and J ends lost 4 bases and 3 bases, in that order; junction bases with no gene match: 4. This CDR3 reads CAISVTGGDTEAFF. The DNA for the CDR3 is TGTGCCATCAGTGTCACAGGGGGGGACACTGAAGCTTTCTTT.

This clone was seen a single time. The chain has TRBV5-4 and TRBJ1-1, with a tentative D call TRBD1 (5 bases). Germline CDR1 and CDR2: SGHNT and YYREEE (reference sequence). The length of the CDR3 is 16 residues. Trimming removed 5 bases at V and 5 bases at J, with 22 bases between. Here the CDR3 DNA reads TGTGCCAGCAGGCCATCCGGGACCCAGGGTCTTACTGAAGCTTTCTTT. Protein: CASRPSGTQGLTEAFF.

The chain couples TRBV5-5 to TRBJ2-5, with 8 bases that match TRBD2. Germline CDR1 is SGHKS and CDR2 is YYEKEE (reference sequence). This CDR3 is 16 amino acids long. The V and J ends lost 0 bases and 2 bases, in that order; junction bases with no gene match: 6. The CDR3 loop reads CASSLGAGVLQETQYF. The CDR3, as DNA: TGTGCCAGCAGCTTGGGAGCGGGAGTGTTGCAAGAGACCCAGTACTTC.

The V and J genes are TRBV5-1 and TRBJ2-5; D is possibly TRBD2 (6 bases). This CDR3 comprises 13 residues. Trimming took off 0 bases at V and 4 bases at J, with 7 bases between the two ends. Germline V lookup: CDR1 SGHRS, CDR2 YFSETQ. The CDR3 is CASSLVGGETQYF. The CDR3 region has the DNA TGCGCCAGCAGCTTGGTCGGGGGAGAGACCCAGTACTTC.

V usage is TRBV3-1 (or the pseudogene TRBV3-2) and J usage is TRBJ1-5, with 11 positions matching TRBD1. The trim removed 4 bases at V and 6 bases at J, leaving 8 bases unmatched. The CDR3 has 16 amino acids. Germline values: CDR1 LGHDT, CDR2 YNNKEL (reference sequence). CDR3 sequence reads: CASSLSGTGGVQPQHF. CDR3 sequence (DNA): TGTGCCAGCAGCCTTTCCGGGACAGGGGGGGTTCAGCCCCAGCATTTT.

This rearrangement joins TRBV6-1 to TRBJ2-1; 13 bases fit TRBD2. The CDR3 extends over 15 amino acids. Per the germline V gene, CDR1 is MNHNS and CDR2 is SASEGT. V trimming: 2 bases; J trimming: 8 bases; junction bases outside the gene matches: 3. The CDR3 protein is CASSETSGGADEQFF. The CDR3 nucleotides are TGTGCCAGCAGTGAAACTAGCGGGGGGGCGGATGAGCAGTTCTTC.

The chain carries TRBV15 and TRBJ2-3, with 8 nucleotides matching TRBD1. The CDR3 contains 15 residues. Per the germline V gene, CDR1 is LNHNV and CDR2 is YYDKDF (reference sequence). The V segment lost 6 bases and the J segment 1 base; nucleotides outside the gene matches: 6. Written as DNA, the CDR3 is TGTGCCACCAGTACTGACAGGGGTCGCACAGATACGCAGTATTTT. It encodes CATSTDRGRTDTQYF.

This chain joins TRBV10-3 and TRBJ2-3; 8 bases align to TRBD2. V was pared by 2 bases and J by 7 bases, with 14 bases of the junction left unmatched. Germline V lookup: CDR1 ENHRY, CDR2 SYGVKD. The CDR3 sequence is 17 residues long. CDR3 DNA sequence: TGTGCCATCAGTGAGCTAGCGGGCGGAACACCCAGCCATACGCAGTATTTT. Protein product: CAISELAGGTPSHTQYF.

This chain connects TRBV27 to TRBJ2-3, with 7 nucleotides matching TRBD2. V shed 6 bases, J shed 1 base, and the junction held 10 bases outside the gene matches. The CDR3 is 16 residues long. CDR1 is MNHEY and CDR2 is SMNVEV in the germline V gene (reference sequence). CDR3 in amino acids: CASRINPSGRTDTQYF. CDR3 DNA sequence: TGTGCCAGCAGAATAAACCCTAGCGGACGCACAGATACGCAGTATTTT.

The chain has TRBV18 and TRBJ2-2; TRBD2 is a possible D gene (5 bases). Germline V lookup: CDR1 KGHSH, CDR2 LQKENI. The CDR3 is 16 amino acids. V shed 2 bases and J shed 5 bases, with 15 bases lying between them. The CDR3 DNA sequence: TGTGCCAGCTCACCAGAGAGGGCGCAATTGACCGGGGAGCTGTTTTTT. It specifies CASSPERAQLTGELFF.

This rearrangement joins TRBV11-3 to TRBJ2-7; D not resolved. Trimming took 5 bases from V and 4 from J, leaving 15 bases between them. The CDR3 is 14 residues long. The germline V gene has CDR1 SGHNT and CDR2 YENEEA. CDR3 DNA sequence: TGTGCCAGCAGCCTCGGGCCACTGGGTTACGAGCAGTACTTC. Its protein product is CASSLGPLGYEQYF.

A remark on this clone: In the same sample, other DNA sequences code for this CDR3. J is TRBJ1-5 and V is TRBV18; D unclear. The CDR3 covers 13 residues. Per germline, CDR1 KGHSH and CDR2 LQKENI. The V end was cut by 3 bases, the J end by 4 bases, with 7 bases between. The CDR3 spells CASSPDRNQPQHF. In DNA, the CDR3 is TGTGCCAGCTCACCTGATAGGAATCAGCCCCAGCATTTT. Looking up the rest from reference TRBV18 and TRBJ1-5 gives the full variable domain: NAGVMQNPRHLVRRRGQEARLRCSPMKGHSHVYWYRQLPEEGLKFMVYLQKENIIDESGMPKERFSAEFPKEGPSILRIQQVVRGDSAAYFCASSPDRNQPQHFGDGTRLSIL.

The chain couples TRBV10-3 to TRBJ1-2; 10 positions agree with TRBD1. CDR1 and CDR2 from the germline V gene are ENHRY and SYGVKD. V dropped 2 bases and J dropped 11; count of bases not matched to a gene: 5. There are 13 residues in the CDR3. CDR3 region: CAISEDRGPKYTF. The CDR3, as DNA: TGTGCCATCAGTGAGGACAGGGGGCCAAAATACACCTTC.

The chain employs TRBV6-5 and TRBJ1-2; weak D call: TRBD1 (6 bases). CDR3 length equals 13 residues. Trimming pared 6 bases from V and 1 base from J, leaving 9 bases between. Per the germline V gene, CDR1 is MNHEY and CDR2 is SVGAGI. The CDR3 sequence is CASRPGHNYGYTF. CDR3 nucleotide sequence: TGTGCCAGCAGGCCGGGACATAACTATGGCTACACCTTC.

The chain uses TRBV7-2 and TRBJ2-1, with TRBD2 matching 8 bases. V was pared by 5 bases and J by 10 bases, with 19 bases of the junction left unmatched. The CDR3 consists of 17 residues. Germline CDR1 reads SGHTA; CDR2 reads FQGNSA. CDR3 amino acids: CASSPFALAGTSIEQFF. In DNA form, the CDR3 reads TGTGCCAGCAGCCCATTTGCCCTAGCGGGTACTTCAATAGAGCAGTTCTTC. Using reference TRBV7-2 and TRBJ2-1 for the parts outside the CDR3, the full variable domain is GAGVSQSPSNKVTEKGKDVELRCDPISGHTALYWYRQSLGQGLEFLIYFQGNSAPDKSGLPSDRFSAERTGGSVSTLTIQRTQQEDSAVYLCASSPFALAGTSIEQFFGPGTRLTVL.

The DNA for the CDR3 is TGTGCCAGCAGTGCGGGCGGAAGTTCTGGGGCCAACGTCCTGACTTTC. Encoded protein: CASSAGGSSGANVLTF. The rearrangement uses TRBV25-1 and TRBJ2-6, with unresolved D. This CDR3 is 16 amino acids long. CDR1 and CDR2 (germline): MGHDK, SYGVNS. The V end was cut by 4 bases, the J end by 1 base, with 11 bases between.

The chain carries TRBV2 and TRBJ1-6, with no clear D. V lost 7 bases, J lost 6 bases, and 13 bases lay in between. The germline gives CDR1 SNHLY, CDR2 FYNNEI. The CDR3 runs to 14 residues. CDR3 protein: CASIARAGNSPLHF. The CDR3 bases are TGTGCCAGCATCGCGAGGGCGGGTAATTCACCCCTCCACTTT.

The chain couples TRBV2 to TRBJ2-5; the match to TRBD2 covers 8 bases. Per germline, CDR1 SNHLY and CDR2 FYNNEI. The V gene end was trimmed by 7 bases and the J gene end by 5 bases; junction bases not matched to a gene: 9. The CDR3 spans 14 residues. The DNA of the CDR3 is TGTGCCAGCACCTCACTAGCGGTCGGGGAGACCCAGTACTTC. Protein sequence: CASTSLAVGETQYF.

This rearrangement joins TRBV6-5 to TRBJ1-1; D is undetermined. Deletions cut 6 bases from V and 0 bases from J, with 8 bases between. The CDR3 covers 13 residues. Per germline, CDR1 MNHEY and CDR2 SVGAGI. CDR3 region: CASRRTVNTEAFF. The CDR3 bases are TGTGCCAGCAGACGGACGGTGAACACTGAAGCTTTCTTT.

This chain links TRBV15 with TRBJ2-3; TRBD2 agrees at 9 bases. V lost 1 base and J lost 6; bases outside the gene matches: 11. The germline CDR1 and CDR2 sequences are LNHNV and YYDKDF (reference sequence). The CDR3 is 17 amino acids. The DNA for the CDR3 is TGTGCCACCAGCAGAGGTGGCGGGAGGGCCTCCCGTGATACGCAGTATTTT. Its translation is CATSRGGGRASRDTQYF.

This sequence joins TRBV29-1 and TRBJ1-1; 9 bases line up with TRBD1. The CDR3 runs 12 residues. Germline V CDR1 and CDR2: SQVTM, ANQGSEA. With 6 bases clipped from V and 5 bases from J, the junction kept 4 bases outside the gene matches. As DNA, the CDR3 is TGCAGCGTCGGACAGGGGAGGACTGAAGCTTTCTTT. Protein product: CSVGQGRTEAFF.

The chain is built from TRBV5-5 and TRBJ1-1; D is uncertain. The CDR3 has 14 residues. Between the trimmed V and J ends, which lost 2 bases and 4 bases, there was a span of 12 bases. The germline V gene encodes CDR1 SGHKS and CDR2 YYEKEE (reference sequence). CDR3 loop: CASSFLEFGTEAFF. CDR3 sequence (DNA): TGTGCCAGCAGCTTTTTGGAGTTTGGCACTGAAGCTTTCTTT.

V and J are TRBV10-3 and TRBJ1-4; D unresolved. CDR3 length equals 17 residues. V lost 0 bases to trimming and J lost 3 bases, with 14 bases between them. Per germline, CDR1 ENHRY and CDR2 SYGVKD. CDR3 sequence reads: CAISESEGRQANEKLFF. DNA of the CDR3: TGTGCCATCAGTGAGTCGGAAGGCCGGCAGGCTAATGAAAAACTGTTTTTT.

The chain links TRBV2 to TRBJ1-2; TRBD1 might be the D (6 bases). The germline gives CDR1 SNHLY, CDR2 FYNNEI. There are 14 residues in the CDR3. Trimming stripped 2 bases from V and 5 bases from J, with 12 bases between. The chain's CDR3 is CASSEFQGPYGYTF. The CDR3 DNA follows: TGTGCCAGCAGTGAATTCCAGGGGCCTTATGGCTACACCTTC.

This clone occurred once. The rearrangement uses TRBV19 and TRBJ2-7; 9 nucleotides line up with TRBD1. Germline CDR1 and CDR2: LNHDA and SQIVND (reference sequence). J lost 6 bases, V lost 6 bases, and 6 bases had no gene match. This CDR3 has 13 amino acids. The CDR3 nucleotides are TGTGCCAGTAGCCGGGACAGGGAGGCCGAGCAGTACGTC. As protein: CASSRDREAEQYV.

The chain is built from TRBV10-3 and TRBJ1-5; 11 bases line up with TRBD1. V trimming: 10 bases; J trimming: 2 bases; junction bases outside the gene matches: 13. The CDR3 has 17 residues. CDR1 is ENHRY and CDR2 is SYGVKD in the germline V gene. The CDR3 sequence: CATRNRDRGSGNQPQHF. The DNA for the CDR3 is TGTGCCACCCGAAATCGGGACAGGGGGTCGGGCAATCAGCCCCAGCATTTT.

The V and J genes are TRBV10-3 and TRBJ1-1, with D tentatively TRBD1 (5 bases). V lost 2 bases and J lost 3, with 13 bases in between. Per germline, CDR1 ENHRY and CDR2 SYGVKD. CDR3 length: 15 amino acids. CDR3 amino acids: CAISEDGGRYTEAFF. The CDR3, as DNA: TGTGCCATCAGTGAGGATGGGGGTAGGTACACTGAAGCTTTCTTT.

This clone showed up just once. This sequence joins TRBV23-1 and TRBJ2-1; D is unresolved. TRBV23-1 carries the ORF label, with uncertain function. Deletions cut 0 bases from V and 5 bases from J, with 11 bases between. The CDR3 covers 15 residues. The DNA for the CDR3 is TGCGCCAGCAGTCAATCTTCTCTCCTAAACAATGAGCAGTTCTTC. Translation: CASSQSSLLNNEQFF.

CDR3: CASSYSWTGYGYTF. CDR3 in DNA: TGTGCCAGCAGTTACTCCTGGACAGGCTATGGCTACACCTTC. The chain carries TRBV6-5 and TRBJ1-2, with 7 bases lining up with TRBD1. The CDR3 length is 14 residues. V lost 0 bases, J lost 4 bases, and 2 bases stayed unmatched. The germline CDR1 and CDR2 sequences are MNHEY and SVGAGI.

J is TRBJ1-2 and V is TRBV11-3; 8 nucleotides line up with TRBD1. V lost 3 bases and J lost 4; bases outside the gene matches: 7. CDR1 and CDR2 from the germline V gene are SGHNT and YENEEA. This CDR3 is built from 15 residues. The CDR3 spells CASSFQGQGAYGYTF. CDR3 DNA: TGTGCCAGCAGCTTTCAAGGACAGGGTGCCTATGGCTACACCTTC. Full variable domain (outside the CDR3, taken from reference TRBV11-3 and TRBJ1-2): EAGVVQSPRYKIIEKKQPVAFWCNPISGHNTLYWYLQNLGQGPELLIRYENEEAVDDSQLPKDRFSAERLKGVDSTLKIQPAELGDSAVYLCASSFQGQGAYGYTFGSGTRLTVV.